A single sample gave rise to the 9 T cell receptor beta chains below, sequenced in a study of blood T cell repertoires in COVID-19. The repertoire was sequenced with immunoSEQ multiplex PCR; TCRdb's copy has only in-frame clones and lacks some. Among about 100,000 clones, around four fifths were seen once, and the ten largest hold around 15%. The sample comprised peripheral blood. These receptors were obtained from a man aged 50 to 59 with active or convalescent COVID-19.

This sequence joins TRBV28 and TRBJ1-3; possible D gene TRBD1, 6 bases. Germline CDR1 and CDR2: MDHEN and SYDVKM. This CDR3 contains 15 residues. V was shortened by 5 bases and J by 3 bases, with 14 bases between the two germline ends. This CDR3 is CASSQSGAIGNTIYF. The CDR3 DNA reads TGTGCCAGCAGTCAATCAGGGGCTATTGGAAACACCATATATTTT.

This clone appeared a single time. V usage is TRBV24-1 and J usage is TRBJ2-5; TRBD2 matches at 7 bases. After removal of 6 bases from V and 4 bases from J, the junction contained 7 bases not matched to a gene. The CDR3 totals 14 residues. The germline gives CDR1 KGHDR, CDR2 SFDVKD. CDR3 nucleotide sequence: TGTGCCACCAGTCCTCAGGGCGGGGGAGAGACCCAGTACTTC. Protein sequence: CATSPQGGGETQYF.

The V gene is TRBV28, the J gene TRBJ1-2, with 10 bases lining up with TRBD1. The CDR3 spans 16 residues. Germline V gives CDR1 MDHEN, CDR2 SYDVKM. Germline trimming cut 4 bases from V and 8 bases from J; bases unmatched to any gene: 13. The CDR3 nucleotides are TGTGCCAGCAGTTCCTCGCCGGGACAGGGGATGGGGGGCTACACCTTC. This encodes CASSSSPGQGMGGYTF.

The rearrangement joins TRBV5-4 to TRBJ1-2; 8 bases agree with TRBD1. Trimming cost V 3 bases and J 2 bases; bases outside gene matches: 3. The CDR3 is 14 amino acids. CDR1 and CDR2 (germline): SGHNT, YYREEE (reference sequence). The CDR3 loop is CASSSGQVNYGYTF. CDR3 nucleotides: TGTGCCAGCAGCTCGGGACAGGTGAACTATGGCTACACCTTC.

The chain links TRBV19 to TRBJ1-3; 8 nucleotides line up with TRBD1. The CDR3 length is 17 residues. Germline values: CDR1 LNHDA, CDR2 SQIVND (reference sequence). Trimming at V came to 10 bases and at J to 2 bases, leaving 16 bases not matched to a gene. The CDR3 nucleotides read TGTGCCACCGGCTACGCGGACAGGGATCTTGCTGGAAACACCATATATTTT. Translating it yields CATGYADRDLAGNTIYF.

CDR3 sequence (DNA): TGCGCCAGCAGCTTAGGACAGGGGAGGAGTGGCTACACCTTC. Its protein product is CASSLGQGRSGYTF. The genes are TRBV5-1 and TRBJ1-2, with 9 bases that match TRBD1. The germline CDR1 and CDR2 sequences are SGHRS and YFSETQ. The CDR3 spans 14 residues. The trim removed 2 bases at V and 7 bases at J, leaving 6 bases unmatched.

CDR3 nucleotide sequence: TGCAGCGTAGCCGGGACAGGGGTTGGTGCGCAGTATTTT. Translating gives CSVAGTGVGAQYF. V is TRBV29-1 and J is TRBJ2-3, with 10 bases fitting TRBD1. Germline CDR1 reads SQVTM; CDR2 reads ANQGSEA. The V gene end was trimmed by 6 bases and the J gene end by 10 bases; junction bases not matched to a gene: 10. The length of the CDR3 is 13 residues.

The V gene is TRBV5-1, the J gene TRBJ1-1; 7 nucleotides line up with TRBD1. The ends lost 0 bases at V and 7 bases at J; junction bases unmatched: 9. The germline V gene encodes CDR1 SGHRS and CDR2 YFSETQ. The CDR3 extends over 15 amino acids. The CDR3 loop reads CASSLGDRAYSEAFF. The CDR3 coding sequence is TGCGCCAGCAGCTTGGGAGACAGGGCTTATAGTGAAGCTTTCTTT.

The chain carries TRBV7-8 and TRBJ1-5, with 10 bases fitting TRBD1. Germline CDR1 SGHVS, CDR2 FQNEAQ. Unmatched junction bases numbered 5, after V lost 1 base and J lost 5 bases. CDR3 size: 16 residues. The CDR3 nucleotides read TGTGCCAGCAGCTTAGGGGCGGGACAGGGGCATCAGCCCCAGCATTTT. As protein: CASSLGAGQGHQPQHF.